This TCR beta chain is from a study of radiotherapy plus CTLA-4 blockade in lung cancer (dated by TCRdb to 2017 to 2018). Context from the whole study: Objective responses were observed in around 20% of enrolled patients, and disease control was achieved in approximately 29%. What the authors observed across the whole study: The strongest predictors of response, as reported, were early dynamic changes in blood T cell clones along with a rise in serum interferon-beta after radiation. TCR clones derived from tumors expanded in peripheral blood after treatment with radiotherapy and ipilimumab.

Libraries were prepared through the immunoSEQ multiplex PCR assay. The source is immuneACCESS, and TCRdb retained only in-frame sequences with V and J called. Part of the clones is not carried over; for the studies checked, unresolved V genes explain less than half of this, and the remainder is unexplained. The sample table contains approximately 40,000 clones; only one count was recorded for approximately 86% of them. The ten largest clonotypes hold 20% to 25% of the sample. This clone was seen a single time. What this receptor recognizes is not known. Per-base quality was not reported, and no clone a single base away is much larger than it. The CDR3 spans 16 residues, from the cysteine through the phenylalanine. The CDR3 DNA has 48 bases and is translated from base 1. Relative to germline, V is 2 bases shorter and J is 1 base shorter, with 13 bases between their ends. As encoded in the germline V gene, CDR1 is SGHRS while CDR2 is YFSETQ.

The study evaluated CTLA-4 blockade (ipilimumab) given together with focal radiation therapy in patients who had chemo-refractory metastatic non-small-cell lung cancer. The chain uses TRBV5-1 and TRBJ2-4, with TRBD2 tentatively as D gene (6 bases match). The sequenced sample was peripheral blood, obtained from a patient treated with radiotherapy plus ipilimumab. The receptor was isolated from a human donor with non-small cell lung cancer whose response to radiotherapy plus ipilimumab could not be evaluated. CDR3 reads: CASSFGTGGAKNIQYF. In nucleotides, the sequence is TGCGCCAGCAGCTTCGGGACTGGAGGGGCCAAAAACATTCAGTACTTC.